This T cell receptor beta chain emerged from a study of cytomegalovirus exposure and HLA in healthy donors (dated by TCRdb to between 2016 and 2019). About the investigation overall: According to an earlier analysis of a few hundred of the donors, some 180 million T cells yielded 100 million or so unique TCR beta sequences and 250 to 350 Gb of sequence data. Roughly 300 gigabases of sequencing data and approximately 93 million unique TCR sequences were included in an early release covering several hundred HLA-typed donors. Among the roughly 410 genotyped donors, approximately 76% belonged to the genetic ancestry cluster associated with self-reported Caucasian donors. The aim of the study was to test whether cataloging public T cell receptors could identify signatures of past pathogen exposure. The study profiled the T cell repertoires of around 700 subjects by immunosequencing and related them to cytomegalovirus serostatus. A separate validation cohort of 100 to 150 different subjects was used in addition to the approximately 610-subject first cohort. To predict cytomegalovirus infection status, the study combined high-throughput TCR immunosequencing, statistical association of individual TCRs with disease status, and machine learning. In a later analysis, previously published TCR beta repertoires from 550 to 700 donors were re-analyzed and high-resolution HLA genotyping was added so that TCR occurrence patterns could be studied. The later analysis used no new phenotypic data to find candidate immune exposures, relying instead on TCR beta sequences and their occurrence across donors. To decide whether each TCR beta V gene segment behaved as functional or pseudogenic, an earlier analysis of fewer than 750 of the donors relied on high-throughput TCR beta sequencing. Donor age, sex, ethnicity and CMV serostatus were collected together with the repertoire data. A later genetic analysis took genome-wide SNP genotypes for about three fifths of the 666 donors and used that subset as a discovery cohort. All discovery cohort repertoires had been generated on a single sequencing platform. Class I and class II HLA loci were covered by the typing at four-digit resolution. Typing coverage varied by locus: roughly 629-640 donors for A, B, C, DRB1 and DQB1; 522 for DQA1; 606 for DPA1; approximately 490 for DPB1. Five DR-DQ haplotypes were treated as single units for association and clustering because of strong linkage in the cohort. Across around 400 genotyped donors of the cohort, an average of approximately 240,000 unique TCR beta nucleotide sequences per donor were sequenced, and roughly 20% of those sequences were non-productive. What the work shows at the level of the full study, not this receptor alone: In a later analysis, 16,951 TCR beta sequences were associated with specific HLA alleles at a false discovery rate of 0.05. A later analysis found that TCR association rates varied across HLA loci, with DRB1 alleles showing the most associated TCRs and HLA-C alleles the fewest. Several of the top co-occurrence clusters appeared to be linked to parvovirus B19, influenza, CMV and Epstein-Barr virus, according to a later analysis. It was suggested by the authors that the approach could potentially be generalized to other disease states and immunological phenotypes. V-gene and J-gene trimming of TCR beta chains was associated with a missense DCLRE1C variant in a later genetic analysis, and the association was replicated in an independent cohort. Roughly uniform sequencing depth across donors was assumed in presence/absence analyses, although this assumption may not hold. Compared with equally common non-associated chains, HLA-associated TCR beta chains in a later analysis were more clonally expanded and had lower generation probabilities. In a later genetic analysis, fewer N-insertions in productive TCRs were reported among donors in an Asian-associated ancestry cluster than the roughly 700-donor mean. Because HLA typing was missing for some donors at each locus, association tests included only the typed subset. A cluster of highly shared sequence variants was judged likely to represent a technical artifact of the sequencing pipeline. The earlier analysis of fewer than 750 of the donors excluded 15 to 20 rarely observed V segments, including chromosome 9 orphons, because counts were too low. According to a later analysis, most CMV-associated TCR beta chains appeared to be HLA-restricted, and the HLA associations seemed to be driven largely by CMV exposure. A further reported finding was that TCR beta sequences accurately predicted the HLA-A and HLA-B alleles for most subjects in the first cohort. In vitro tests confirmed that a few of the cytomegalovirus-associated TCR beta chains recognize cytomegalovirus antigens. Across donors, most TCR sequences were observed very rarely, whereas some public TCRs were present in many individuals. When HLA alleles, especially DR and DQ, strongly co-occurred, attributing TCR associations to individual alleles was difficult. Linkage disequilibrium might explain the correlated functional status among segregating V segments, but an unknown experimental factor could not be ruled out. The classifier was reported to diagnose cytomegalovirus status with high specificity and sensitivity in both the original cohort and the validation cohort. Only TCR beta chains were sequenced in this cohort, and the absence of alpha or paired-chain data limited detectable features. The study listed 150 to 200 TCR beta chains as associated with cytomegalovirus. In an earlier analysis of 450 to 750 of the donors, most TCR beta V segments appeared in productive rearrangements about 90% or about 30% of the time, broadly matching IMGT annotations. The 87-base-pair reads could not distinguish some IMGT-functional V segments, including TRBV6-2 and TRBV6-3, so those segments were excluded. CMV serostatus was the only immune exposure information available for the cohort.

Library preparation was by the immunoSEQ multiplex PCR assay. A mixture of 60 forward primers for TCR Vbeta segments and 13 reverse primers for TCR Jbeta segments was used in the multiplex PCR. The CDR3 region of rearranged TCR beta genes was amplified from genomic DNA by a multiplex PCR assay. The amplified TCR beta libraries were sequenced on the Illumina HiSeq System as 87-base-pair reads. The authors processed their data as follows. A later analysis counted about 80 million unique TCR beta chains across the 550 to 800 repertoires, and about 10 million of these chains were shared by at least two donors. A nearest-neighbor algorithm error-corrected the raw reads and collapsed the reads into unique sequences, merging closely related sequences to remove PCR and sequencing errors. V, D and J gene segments were assigned by aligning CDR3 sequences to IMGT reference sequences. For a sequence to be retained, a match of at least six nucleotides was required to both a V gene segment and a J gene segment. A rearrangement counted as productive if the CDR3 had no stop codons and remained in frame with V and J, and every other rearrangement counted as non-productive. CDR3 was defined according to IMGT convention as the region running from the second conserved V-encoded cysteine to the conserved J-encoded phenylalanine. Sequences without an unambiguous match to a single V gene segment were excluded from the earlier analysis of 500 to 700 of the donors. An earlier analysis of about 600 of the donors called V segments functional above 56.7% productive rearrangements and segregating when the between-donor standard deviation exceeded 5%. A statistical classification framework was built for diagnosing cytomegalovirus status from the catalog of TCR beta chain sequences. In a later analysis, V and J genes were assigned by comparing TCR nucleotide sequences against IMGT/GENE-DB human TR gene sequences. In a later analysis, CDR3 sequences and most-parsimonious VDJ recombination scenarios were assigned using the TCRdist pipeline. In a later analysis, each TCR beta chain was defined by its CDR3 amino acid sequence together with its V-gene family, and reads lacking a unique V-gene family were excluded. To address suspected cross-contamination and a sequencing artifact, a later analysis removed around 600 highly shared, low-generation-probability nucleotide sequences. For each public chain, a later analysis derived a clonal expansion index from normalized ranks of inferred template counts within each repertoire. A later analysis computed generation probabilities with a VDJ recombination model fitted to out-of-frame rearrangements, and checked the results against IGoR. In a later analysis, TCR-TCR, TCR-HLA and TCR-CMV co-occurrence was scored with hypergeometric tests, and a repertoire-size bias correction was applied to TCR pairs. To estimate false discovery rates, a later analysis permuted the HLA or CMV assignments 20 times. In a later analysis, co-occurring TCRs were grouped using DBSCAN, with TCRdist sequence similarity added in when clustering inside HLA-allele-positive subsets. Repertoires with fewer than 30,000 or more than 120,000 public chains, plus five repertoires with anomalous nucleotide sharing, were excluded from co-occurrence clustering. TCRdb stores this immuneACCESS table with in-frame sequences only. Part of the clones is absent; in the studies checked, under half of the shortfall reflects unresolved V genes, and no reason is known for the rest. Clonal size and the V and J genes are those of that table, whereas D and trimming came from the DNA. Present in this sample are 130,000 to 150,000 clones, approximately 80% of which were seen just once. Jointly, the top ten make up roughly 4% of the sample.

Comments on this clone: Its binding antigen is unknown. Per-base qualities were not stored, and no clone one base away is much larger.

The cohort consisted of hundreds of healthy bone marrow donors. At the time of sampling, all cohort members were nominally healthy, though unrecorded immune exposures were likely present. The donor was CMV seropositive and was included in the group of around 300 seropositive cohort members. A peripheral blood sample was provided by each donor, and peripheral blood mononuclear cells were used for TCR beta sequencing. The Qiagen DNeasy Blood Extraction Kit was used to extract genomic DNA from the blood cell samples. V sheds 0 bases and J sheds 0 bases, leaving 7 bases between their ends. The germline V gene supplies CDR1 SGHRS and CDR2 YFSETQ. The CDR3 sequence holds 14 residues, the cysteine and phenylalanine included. Only the CDR3 portion is preserved as DNA: 42 bases, with reading frame beginning at the first base.

This receptor was obtained from a woman aged 40-49 years in good health and CMV-seropositive. The specimen was PBMCs. The sequence links TRBV5-1 to TRBJ2-7, with TRBD2 perhaps the D gene, on 5 matching bases. The CDR3 region: CASSLEGSSYEQYF. The sequenced DNA is TGCGCCAGCAGCTTGGAAGGGAGCTCCTACGAGCAGTACTTC.